The next 18 T cell receptor beta chains were all read from a single sample in a study of identical twins. MiXCR, run by TCRdb on the 5' RACE reads, gives a single entry per CDR3 protein. The data show about 490,000 distinct CDR3 sequences, roughly 15% seen once. These data also featured in a second study, about yellow fever vaccine responses in identical twins.

Material: CD4+ T cells sorted from blood. The receptor set was obtained from a woman aged 18-29 years in good health.

This clonotype was recorded a few times. The chain joins TRBV5-1 to TRBJ2-5; D is uncertain. Trimming took off 4 bases at V and 4 bases at J, with 11 bases between the two ends. Looked up from germline, CDR1 is SGHRS and CDR2 is YFSETQ. The CDR3 totals 13 residues. CDR3 amino acids: CASSTYLSETQYF. The DNA for the CDR3 is TGCGCCAGCAGCACCTACCTATCAGAGACCCAGTACTTC.

The CDR3 loop reads CASNIRGSVSYEQYF. In DNA form, the CDR3 reads TGTGCCAGCAACATACGCGGGAGTGTATCCTACGAGCAGTACTTC. This chain uses TRBV2 with TRBJ2-7; 7 bases fit TRBD2. Per the germline V gene, CDR1 is SNHLY and CDR2 is FYNNEI. The CDR3 spans 15 residues. The junction had 10 bases not matched to a gene; V was cut back by 7 bases and J by 1 base.

V usage is TRBV12-3 or TRBV12-4 and J usage is TRBJ1-5, with 10 bases lining up with TRBD1. This CDR3 region has 16 residues. The ends lost 5 bases at V and 7 bases at J; junction bases unmatched: 11. CDR3 coding DNA: TGTGCCAGCAGTCCGGGACAGGGGAAATCAGCCCAGCCCCAGCATTTT. Translated, it gives CASSPGQGKSAQPQHF.

V is TRBV7-9 and J is TRBJ2-6; TRBD1 is a possible D gene (5 bases). The CDR3 has 17 residues. Germline CDR1 and CDR2: SEHNR and FQNEAQ (reference sequence). Deletions cut 5 bases from V and 2 bases from J, with 16 bases between. CDR3 DNA sequence: TGTGCCAGCAGCAGGACAAAAACAAATACTGGGGCCAACGTCCTGACTTTC. Translating gives CASSRTKTNTGANVLTF.

This clonotype appeared a few times. V usage is TRBV7-9 and J usage is TRBJ2-4; no clear D gene. The CDR3 loop spans 15 amino acids. CDR1 SEHNR and CDR2 FQNEAQ come from the germline V gene (reference sequence). V lost 5 bases to trimming and J lost 1 base, with 12 bases between them. The DNA for the CDR3 is TGTGCCAGCAGCCCAAAAAACGGCGCCAAAAACATTCAGTACTTC. Its translation is CASSPKNGAKNIQYF.

This clonotype came up a few times. The rearrangement links TRBV5-1 to TRBJ2-4; 12 bases map to TRBD2. The V gene's germline CDR1 is SGHRS and CDR2 YFSETQ. J lost 1 base, V lost 0 bases, and 5 bases had no gene match. The CDR3 loop spans 18 amino acids. The CDR3 DNA follows: TGCGCCAGCAGCTTGGGACTAGCGGGGGTAGCTGCCAAAAACATTCAGTACTTC. It specifies CASSLGLAGVAAKNIQYF.

This clonotype showed up many times. This chain joins TRBV12-3 or TRBV12-4 and TRBJ1-1; weak D call: TRBD1 (6 bases). CDR3 length: 12 residues. V lost 5 bases and J 5 bases, leaving 9 bases between the germline ends. The CDR3 DNA follows: TGTGCCAGCAGTCCCCAGGGGACTGAAGCTTTCTTT. Protein product: CASSPQGTEAFF.

The rearrangement links TRBV29-1 to TRBJ1-1; TRBD1 matches 7 bases. With 2 bases clipped from V and 2 bases from J, the junction kept 2 bases outside the gene matches. CDR3 length equals 13 residues. CDR1 and CDR2 (germline): SQVTM, ANQGSEA. CDR3 loop: CSVERGHNTEAFF. The CDR3 coding sequence is TGCAGCGTTGAAAGGGGGCACAACACTGAAGCTTTCTTT.

This chain joins TRBV20-1 and TRBJ2-1; tentatively, D is TRBD1 (5 bases). V lost 5 bases, J lost 2 bases, and 10 bases lay in between. This CDR3 region has 13 residues. Germline V gene lookup returns CDR1 DFQATT and CDR2 SNEGSKA (reference sequence). The CDR3 loop reads CSASDRTYNEQFF. The CDR3 DNA sequence: TGCAGTGCTTCCGACAGAACCTACAATGAGCAGTTCTTC.

A few counts support this clonotype. The V call is TRBV18, the J call TRBJ2-7; weak D call: TRBD1 (6 bases). From germline, CDR1 is KGHSH and CDR2 LQKENI. V lost 3 bases and J lost 2, with 14 bases in between. The CDR3 length is 15 residues. The DNA for the CDR3 is TGTGCCAGCTCACCGACAACAGGGACAACCTACGAGCAGTACTTC. As protein: CASSPTTGTTYEQYF.

J is TRBJ2-5 and V is TRBV20-1, with 7 bases fitting TRBD2. Trimming cost V 6 bases and J 7 bases; bases outside gene matches: 17. Germline V CDR1 and CDR2: DFQATT, SNEGSKA (reference sequence). This CDR3 has 15 amino acids. The CDR3, as DNA: TGCAGTGCCTTAGCGGGCCGGGTTCTCTGGGGGACCCAGTACTTC. Encoded protein: CSALAGRVLWGTQYF.

The chain carries TRBV6-5 and TRBJ1-1; tentatively, D is TRBD1 (6 bases). V gave up 0 bases and J gave up 9 bases, with 11 bases separating them. Germline CDR1 reads MNHEY; CDR2 reads SVGAGI. The CDR3 runs to 13 residues. In DNA, the CDR3 is TGTGCCAGCAGTTACTCGGACAGCCGGAAAGCTTTCTTT. Translating it yields CASSYSDSRKAFF.

In its sample, this clonotype was seen many times. The rearrangement joins TRBV10-3 to TRBJ2-7; 7 bases fit TRBD1. The V gene end was trimmed by 6 bases and the J gene end by 0 bases; junction bases not matched to a gene: 5. The CDR3 is made up of 14 amino acids. From germline, CDR1 is ENHRY and CDR2 SYGVKD. CDR3 sequence reads: CAIRGQSPSYEQYF. CDR3 nucleotide sequence: TGTGCCATCAGGGGACAGTCCCCCTCCTACGAGCAGTACTTC.

The genes are TRBV3-1 and TRBJ2-4, with 11 bases lining up with TRBD1. This CDR3 comprises 17 residues. V shed 4 bases, J shed 1 base, and the junction held 6 bases outside the gene matches. The germline gives CDR1 LGHDT, CDR2 YNNKEL (reference sequence). CDR3 sequence reads: CASSPGTGGLAKNIQYF. The CDR3 bases are TGTGCCAGCAGCCCCGGGACAGGGGGTTTGGCCAAAAACATTCAGTACTTC.

This clonotype has just a few counts. The chain links TRBV3-1 to TRBJ1-2, with D tentatively TRBD1 (6 bases). The V end was cut by 5 bases, the J end by 1 base, with 11 bases between. The germline V gene has CDR1 LGHDT and CDR2 YNNKEL (reference sequence). The CDR3 loop spans 14 amino acids. CDR3 sequence: CASSTDSLNYGYTF. The CDR3 DNA reads as TGTGCCAGCAGCACGGACAGTCTTAACTATGGCTACACCTTC.

This clonotype was detected ten times or more. The chain has TRBV12-3 or TRBV12-4 and TRBJ1-6; D remains ambiguous. The CDR3 spans 14 residues. V lost 8 bases and J 2 bases, leaving 10 bases between the germline ends. This CDR3 reads CASRTGTYNSPLHF. The CDR3 nucleotides are TGTGCCAGCCGTACCGGTACCTATAATTCACCCCTCCACTTT.

V is TRBV5-6 and J is TRBJ2-7; tentative D call: TRBD2 (7 bases). Trimming removed 2 bases at V and 7 bases at J, with 16 bases between. This CDR3 has 14 amino acids. The germline gives CDR1 SGHDT, CDR2 YYEEEE. The CDR3 reads CASSLLRGLGEQYV. CDR3 nucleotides: TGTGCCAGCAGCTTACTGCGGGGGCTGGGGGAGCAGTACGTC.

The gene calls are TRBV28 and TRBJ2-7; the match to TRBD1 covers 9 bases. V shed 6 bases and J 0 bases; nucleotides not matched to a gene: 9. The CDR3 has 16 amino acids. Per the germline V gene, CDR1 is MDHEN and CDR2 is SYDVKM. In DNA form, the CDR3 reads TGTGCCAGCAGCCCCGGGACAGGGAAGAGCTCCTACGAGCAGTACTTC. Translation gives CASSPGTGKSSYEQYF.